Following are 28 T cell receptor beta chains from one sample sequenced in a study of T cells in Graves' hyperthyroidism and ophthalmopathy. TCR beta CDR3 region amplification was performed from RNA transcripts. Researchers ran a first-round RT-PCR on the TCR CDR3 using the HTBI primer set. TCRdb called the multiplex PCR reads again in MiXCR, with one record for every CDR3 protein. Of roughly 740,000 distinct CDR3 sequences listed, about a sixth were seen once; the top ten hold under 8.5%. Source material: blood. These receptors were taken from a man aged 18 to 30 with Graves' hyperthyroidism.

Only a few counts were recorded for this clonotype. The V gene is TRBV28, the J gene TRBJ1-1, with 9 bases matching TRBD1. V lost 1 base and J lost 5; bases outside the gene matches: 5. There are 15 residues in the CDR3. CDR1 and CDR2 from the germline V gene are MDHEN and SYDVKM. CDR3 amino acids: CASSLLGTGWTEAFF. The CDR3 nucleotides are TGTGCCAGCAGTTTATTGGGGACAGGGTGGACTGAAGCTTTCTTT.

The chain employs TRBV3-1 and TRBJ2-1, with D possibly being TRBD1 (5 bases). The CDR3 loop spans 14 amino acids. V dropped 1 base and J dropped 4 bases, with 8 bases sitting between them. Germline V lookup: CDR1 LGHDT, CDR2 YNNKEL (reference sequence). CDR3 coding DNA: TGTGCCAGCAGCCAAGTTAGGGGTTACAATGAGCAGTTCTTC. This translates into CASSQVRGYNEQFF.

This clonotype was seen repeatedly, ten times or more. The V and J genes are TRBV6-1 and TRBJ1-5, with D possibly matching TRBD1 (6 bases). CDR1 MNHNS and CDR2 SASEGT come from the germline V gene. This CDR3 has 14 residues. V was cut by 5 bases and J by 4 bases, with 12 bases left in between. CDR3 sequence (DNA): TGTGCCAGCAGTAGAGGGCAGGGGAATCAGCCCCAGCATTTT. Amino acid sequence: CASSRGQGNQPQHF.

This clonotype was observed a few times. The chain employs TRBV28 and TRBJ2-7; D gene unclear. The CDR3 loop spans 12 amino acids. V lost 4 bases and J lost 9, with 13 bases in between. Looked up from germline, CDR1 is MDHEN and CDR2 is SYDVKM. The CDR3 nucleotides are TGTGCCAGCAGTTCTAAGGACCAGGTGCAGTACTTC. Translation gives CASSSKDQVQYF.

This clonotype occurred a few times. The chain combines TRBV27 with TRBJ1-2; D remains ambiguous. Germline V gives CDR1 MNHEY, CDR2 SMNVEV (reference sequence). This CDR3 region has 13 residues. V gave up 0 bases and J gave up 9 bases, with 11 bases separating them. The CDR3 sequence is CASSLSPRERYTF. The DNA for the CDR3 is TGTGCCAGCAGTTTATCCCCGAGGGAACGCTACACCTTC.

This clonotype appeared a few times. The chain links TRBV2 to TRBJ1-2; D unresolved. Germline-derived CDR1 and CDR2 are SNHLY and FYNNEI. The CDR3 runs to 12 residues. Trimming left V 7 bases short and J 4 bases short, with 10 bases between. The DNA of the CDR3 is TGTGCCAGCACCCCGGGTCCCTATGGCTACACCTTC. As protein: CASTPGPYGYTF.

This rearrangement joins TRBV20-1 to TRBJ2-3; no firm D call. There are 13 residues in the CDR3. CDR1 and CDR2 from the germline V gene are DFQATT and SNEGSKA (reference sequence). Trimming removed 4 bases from V and 2 bases from J, with 10 bases in between. CDR3 bases: TGCAGTGCTACTGTCGTTATCACAGATACGCAGTATTTT. Translating it yields CSATVVITDTQYF.

The rearrangement links TRBV6-2 or TRBV6-3 to TRBJ2-7, with 7 bases that match TRBD2. CDR3 size: 14 residues. The ends lost 2 bases at V and 8 bases at J; junction bases unmatched: 9. Germline CDR1 and CDR2: MNHEY and SVGEGT. The CDR3 DNA follows: TGTGCCAGCAGTTACGGGGGAGGGCCGTACAAGCAGTACTTC. This translates into CASSYGGGPYKQYF.

This clonotype appeared a few times. The chain couples TRBV27 to TRBJ2-1; TRBD1 agrees at 8 bases. The germline V gene encodes CDR1 MNHEY and CDR2 SMNVEV (reference sequence). The CDR3 has 13 amino acids. The V segment lost 8 bases and the J segment 2 bases; nucleotides outside the gene matches: 2. CDR3 residues: CASGRGPYNEQFF. The CDR3 DNA sequence: TGTGCCAGCGGCAGGGGGCCCTACAATGAGCAGTTCTTC.

This clonotype was observed at least ten times. The chain links TRBV12-3 or TRBV12-4 to TRBJ2-2, with 7 bases fitting TRBD1. CDR3 length equals 14 residues. Trimming cost V 2 bases and J 7 bases; bases outside gene matches: 4. CDR3 amino acids: CASSLRGHDGELFF. CDR3 coding DNA: TGTGCCAGCAGTTTAAGGGGGCATGACGGGGAGCTGTTTTTT.

This clonotype was observed a single time. This chain connects TRBV24-1 to TRBJ2-6; D gene unclear. Trimming cost V 3 bases and J 2 bases, with 10 bases left between them. The CDR3 is made up of 16 amino acids. Germline loops: CDR1 KGHDR, CDR2 SFDVKD. The CDR3 nucleotides read TGTGCCACCAGTGATATCCGCGGTACTGGGGCCAACGTCCTGACTTTC. As protein: CATSDIRGTGANVLTF.

The chain joins TRBV5-6 to TRBJ2-7; weak D call: TRBD1 (6 bases). V was clipped by 6 bases and J by 7 bases, with 14 bases between them. Per germline, CDR1 SGHDT and CDR2 YYEEEE. The CDR3 has 12 residues. The chain's CDR3 is CASTWGLREQYF. Written as DNA, the CDR3 is TGTGCCAGCACGTGGGGGCTCAGGGAGCAGTACTTC.

This clonotype was seen many times. V is TRBV6-1 and J is TRBJ2-3; TRBD2 agrees at 10 bases. After removal of 7 bases from V and 1 base from J, the junction contained 5 bases not matched to a gene. Germline CDR1 is MNHNS and CDR2 is SASEGT. This CDR3 is built from 15 residues. CDR3 in DNA: TGTGCCAGCATTTTCGGACTAGCGGGCACAGATACGCAGTATTTT. It codes for CASIFGLAGTDTQYF.

The V call is TRBV28, the J call TRBJ1-5; TRBD1 is a possible D gene (5 bases). From germline, CDR1 is MDHEN and CDR2 SYDVKM. This CDR3 is 16 amino acids long. V was shortened by 5 bases and J by 2 bases, with 16 bases between the two germline ends. DNA of the CDR3: TGTGCCAGCAGTGCAGGGAGAGGGTCCGGCAATCAGCCCCAGCATTTT. Encoded protein: CASSAGRGSGNQPQHF.

This chain connects TRBV6-1 to TRBJ2-7; tentatively, D is TRBD1 (6 bases). Germline V lookup: CDR1 MNHNS, CDR2 SASEGT. The CDR3 loop spans 17 amino acids. V was shortened by 6 bases and J by 0 bases, with 21 bases between the two germline ends. As DNA, the CDR3 is TGTGCCAGCAGCCGACCCCCAGGGGCCCCAAGCTCCTACGAGCAGTACTTC. Translation gives CASSRPPGAPSSYEQYF.

This clonotype was detected ten times or more. The chain carries TRBV5-1 and TRBJ2-7; a weak D match, TRBD1 (6 bases). Trimming removed 4 bases at V and 6 bases at J, with 14 bases between. The CDR3 totals 13 residues. Germline V gene data show CDR1 as SGHRS and CDR2 as YFSETQ. CDR3 amino acids: CASSPARGGEQYF. The DNA of the CDR3 is TGCGCCAGCAGCCCCGCCCGAGGGGGCGAGCAGTACTTC.

This chain joins TRBV5-5 and TRBJ1-2; TRBD1 aligns across 12 bases. CDR3 size: 15 residues. In germline, CDR1 is SGHKS, CDR2 YYEKEE (reference sequence). V lost 5 bases, J lost 4 bases, and 6 bases stayed unmatched. CDR3 sequence: CASRPGTGGTYGYTF. CDR3 DNA: TGTGCCAGCAGGCCCGGGACAGGGGGCACCTATGGCTACACCTTC. The whole variable domain, filled in from reference TRBV5-5 and TRBJ1-2, reads DAGVTQSPTHLIKTRGQQVTLRCSPISGHKSVSWYQQVLGQGPQFIFQYYEKEERGRGNFPDRFSARQFPNYSSELNVNALLLGDSALYLCASRPGTGGTYGYTFGSGTRLTVV.

The chain recombines TRBV13 with TRBJ2-7; D could derive from TRBD1 or TRBD2 (5 bases each). V was cut by 5 bases and J by 7 bases, with 18 bases left in between. The CDR3 sequence is 14 residues long. From germline, CDR1 is PRHDT and CDR2 FYEKMQ (reference sequence). This CDR3 is CASSRQTDWGEQYF. The CDR3 DNA reads as TGTGCCAGCAGCCGACAAACGGACTGGGGGGAGCAGTACTTC.

At least ten counts were recorded for this clonotype. The CDR3 nucleotides are TGTGCCAGCAGTCCGGGACAGCCAACGACTTACAATGAGCAGTTCTTC. As protein: CASSPGQPTTYNEQFF. The V gene is TRBV6-1, the J gene TRBJ2-1; 7 bases align to TRBD1. V shed 5 bases, J shed 4 bases, and the junction held 11 bases outside the gene matches. Germline CDR1 reads MNHNS; CDR2 reads SASEGT. The CDR3 loop spans 16 amino acids.

As concerns this clonotype: A much larger clone lies a single base off, so this may be a read error. The chain combines TRBV6-2 or TRBV6-3 with TRBJ2-2, with a possible D match to TRBD1 (6 bases). V dropped 10 bases and J dropped 6 bases, with 15 bases sitting between them. Per the germline V gene, CDR1 is MNHEY and CDR2 is SVGEGT. The CDR3 has 13 residues. In DNA, the CDR3 is TGTGCCATGCCGGTACAGGGAGCCGGGGAGCTGTTTTTT. Residues: CAMPVQGAGELFF.

There are a few counts of this clonotype. The J gene is TRBJ1-1, the V gene TRBV11-2; the D is unclear. Trimming pared 4 bases from V and 3 bases from J, leaving 9 bases between. CDR3 size: 13 residues. CDR1 SGHAT and CDR2 FQNNGV come from the germline V gene. CDR3: CASSSNLYTEAFF. CDR3 bases: TGTGCCAGCAGCTCCAACCTCTACACTGAAGCTTTCTTT.

This clonotype has a handful of counts. V usage is TRBV9 and J usage is TRBJ2-2; D gene unclear. V lost 0 bases to trimming and J lost 1 base, with 4 bases between them. The CDR3 has 14 residues. Per the germline V gene, CDR1 is SGDLS and CDR2 is YYNGEE. The CDR3 region is CASSVGQNTGELFF. CDR3 bases: TGTGCCAGCAGCGTAGGACAGAACACCGGGGAGCTGTTTTTT. Drawing the rest from reference TRBV9 and TRBJ2-2, the complete variable domain is DSGVTQTPKHLITATGQRVTLRCSPRSGDLSVYWYQQSLDQGLQFLIQYYNGEERAKGNILERFSAQQFPDLHSELNLSSLELGDSALYFCASSVGQNTGELFFGEGSRLTVL.

In this sample, this clonotype turned up a few times. The chain has TRBV5-6 and TRBJ2-5; 7 bases fit TRBD1. This CDR3 is built from 14 residues. J gave up 3 bases and V 2 bases, and 4 bases lay outside the gene matches. Per germline, CDR1 SGHDT and CDR2 YYEEEE. The DNA for the CDR3 is TGTGCCAGCAGCTTAACAGGGGCGAAAGAGACCCAGTACTTC. Protein product: CASSLTGAKETQYF.

The rearrangement uses TRBV9 and TRBJ2-1, with 8 positions matching TRBD2. Germline CDR1 and CDR2: SGDLS and YYNGEE. The CDR3 runs to 15 residues. V shed 0 bases, J shed 3 bases, and the junction held 2 bases outside the gene matches. The CDR3 reads CASSVVAGGYNEQFF. DNA of the CDR3: TGTGCCAGCAGCGTAGTGGCGGGAGGCTACAATGAGCAGTTCTTC. Full variable domain (missing parts from reference TRBV9 and TRBJ2-1): DSGVTQTPKHLITATGQRVTLRCSPRSGDLSVYWYQQSLDQGLQFLIQYYNGEERAKGNILERFSAQQFPDLHSELNLSSLELGDSALYFCASSVVAGGYNEQFFGPGTRLTVL.

This clonotype showed up many times. The V and J genes are TRBV7-9 and TRBJ2-7; D ambiguous. The germline V gene has CDR1 SEHNR and CDR2 FQNEAQ (reference sequence). The CDR3 runs 12 residues. Trimming left V 5 bases short and J 1 base short, with 6 bases between. CDR3 amino acids: CASSEKSYEQYF. The CDR3 DNA sequence: TGTGCCAGCAGCGAAAAATCCTACGAGCAGTACTTC.

This clonotype was seen a few times. The chain recombines TRBV7-8 with TRBJ2-3, with 8 bases identical to TRBD2. Germline V gene lookup returns CDR1 SGHVS and CDR2 FQNEAQ. V was pared by 5 bases and J by 0 bases, with 7 bases of the junction left unmatched. The CDR3 consists of 16 residues. DNA for the CDR3: TGTGCCAGCAGCCTACAAGCGGGAGTGAGCACAGATACGCAGTATTTT. This gives the protein CASSLQAGVSTDTQYF.

This clonotype has ten or more counts. The chain combines TRBV28 with TRBJ2-7; D is undetermined. CDR1 and CDR2 (germline): MDHEN, SYDVKM. Trimming took 6 bases from V and 6 from J, leaving 12 bases between them. The CDR3 runs 12 residues. The chain's CDR3 is CASSSPSTEQYF. The CDR3 bases are TGTGCCAGCAGCTCCCCTAGTACCGAGCAGTACTTC.

In this sample, this clonotype turned up many times. The genes are TRBV20-1 and TRBJ2-1, with no clear D. The germline V gene has CDR1 DFQATT and CDR2 SNEGSKA (reference sequence). V was shortened by 0 bases and J by 0 bases, with 12 bases between the two germline ends. The CDR3 has 16 residues. This chain's CDR3 is CSARDMGWSSYNEQFF. CDR3 in DNA: TGCAGTGCTAGAGATATGGGTTGGAGCTCCTACAATGAGCAGTTCTTC.